This T cell receptor (beta chain) comes out of a study of T cells expressing NK-cell markers. Looking at the study overall: Cells sorted as CD3+CD56+NKG2C+, CD3+CD56+NKG2C- and CD3+CD56-NKG2C+ T cells supplied the TCR beta repertoires. Most of the eight sequenced donors were HCMV-seropositive; one was seronegative. Study-wide results and caveats: Of the CD8+ T cells in about 6 donors, roughly 1.0-7.5% belonged to dominant NKG2C+ clonotypes. What remained unclear was the HCMV specificity of expanded NKG2C+ T cell clones.

In regard to this clonotype: The antigen is undetermined.

Reanalyzing the 5' RACE reads, TCRdb keeps one entry per CDR3 protein, without DNA. The listing records 20,000 to 25,000 distinct CDR3 sequences. The TCR sequence derives from a man aged 18-69 years in good health. Sequencing was performed on blood T cells: a sorted CD56 or NKG2C T cell subset, CD4+ or CD8+ T cells, or bulk PBMC T cells (not recorded which).

CDR3 amino acids: CASSNAGTSPSDTQYF. The rearrangement links TRBV5-6 to TRBJ2-3; no DNA is available, so the TRBD2 call from TCRdb remains unchecked. The CDR3 sequence is 16 residues long. Germline loops: CDR1 SGHDT, CDR2 YYEEEE.